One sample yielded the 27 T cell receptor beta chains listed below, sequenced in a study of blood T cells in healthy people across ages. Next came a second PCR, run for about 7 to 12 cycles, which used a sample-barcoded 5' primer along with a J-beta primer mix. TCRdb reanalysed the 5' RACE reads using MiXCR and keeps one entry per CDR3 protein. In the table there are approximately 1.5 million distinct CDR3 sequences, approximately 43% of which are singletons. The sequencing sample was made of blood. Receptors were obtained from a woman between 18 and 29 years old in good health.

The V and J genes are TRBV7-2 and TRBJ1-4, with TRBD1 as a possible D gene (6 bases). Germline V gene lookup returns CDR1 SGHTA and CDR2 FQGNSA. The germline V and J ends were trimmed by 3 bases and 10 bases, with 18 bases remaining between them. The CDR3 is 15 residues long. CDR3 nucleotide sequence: TGTGCCAGCAGCTTGGATGGGCAGGGGCTATCAAAACTGTTTTTT. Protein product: CASSLDGQGLSKLFF.

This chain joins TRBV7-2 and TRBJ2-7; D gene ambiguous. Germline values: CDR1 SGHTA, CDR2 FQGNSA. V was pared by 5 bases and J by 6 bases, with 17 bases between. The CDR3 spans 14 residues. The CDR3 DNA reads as TGTGCCAGCAGCCCAGATTGGGCCCTGGGCGAGCAGTACTTC. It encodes CASSPDWALGEQYF.

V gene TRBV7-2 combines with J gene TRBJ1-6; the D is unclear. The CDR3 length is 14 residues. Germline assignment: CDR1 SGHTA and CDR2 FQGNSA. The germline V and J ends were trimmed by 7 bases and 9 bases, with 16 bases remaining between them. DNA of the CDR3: TGTGCCAGCAACTCCGGGCACAATTTTTCACCCCTCCACTTT. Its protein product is CASNSGHNFSPLHF.

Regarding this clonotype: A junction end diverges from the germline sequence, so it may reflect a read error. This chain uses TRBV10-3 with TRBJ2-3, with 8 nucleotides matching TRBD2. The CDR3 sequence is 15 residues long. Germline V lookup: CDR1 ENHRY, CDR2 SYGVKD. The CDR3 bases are TGTGCCATCTCCGCGGGAGGCACCTCGACAGCTACGCAGTATTTT. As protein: CAISAGGTSTATQYF.

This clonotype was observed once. CDR3 nucleotides: TGTGCCAGCAGTTCTGCCGGGACAGGGGGCTACAATGAGCAGTACTTC. Its translation: CASSSAGTGGYNEQYF. The genes are TRBV12-3 or TRBV12-4 and TRBJ2-1, with 12 nucleotides matching TRBD1. Judging by the DNA end, TRBJ2-7 fits better; the J call may be wrong. The CDR3 is 16 residues long.

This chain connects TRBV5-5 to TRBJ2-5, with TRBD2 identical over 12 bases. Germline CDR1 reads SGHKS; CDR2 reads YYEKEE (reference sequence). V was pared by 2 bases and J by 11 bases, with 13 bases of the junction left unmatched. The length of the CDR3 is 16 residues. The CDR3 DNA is TGTGCCAGCAGCTTCGGCGGACTAGCGGGGCACAATGAGCAGTACTTC. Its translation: CASSFGGLAGHNEQYF.

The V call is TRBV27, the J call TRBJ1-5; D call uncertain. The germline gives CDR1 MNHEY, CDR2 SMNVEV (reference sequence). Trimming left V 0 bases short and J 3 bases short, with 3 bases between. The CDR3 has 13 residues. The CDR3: CASSLSINQPQHF. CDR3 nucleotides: TGTGCCAGCAGTTTATCCATCAATCAGCCCCAGCATTTT.

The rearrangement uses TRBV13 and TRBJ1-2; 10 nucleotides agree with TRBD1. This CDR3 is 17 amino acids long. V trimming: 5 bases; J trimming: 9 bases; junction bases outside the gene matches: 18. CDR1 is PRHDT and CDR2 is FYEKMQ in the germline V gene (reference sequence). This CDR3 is CASSMTGGDATLYSYTF. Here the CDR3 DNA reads TGTGCCAGCAGCATGACAGGGGGCGACGCCACCCTATACAGCTACACCTTC. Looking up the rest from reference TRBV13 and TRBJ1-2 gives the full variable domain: AAGVIQSPRHLIKEKRETATLKCYPIPRHDTVYWYQQGPGQDPQFLISFYEKMQSDKGSIPDRFSAQQFSDYHSELNMSSLELGDSALYFCASSMTGGDATLYSYTFGSGTRLTVV.

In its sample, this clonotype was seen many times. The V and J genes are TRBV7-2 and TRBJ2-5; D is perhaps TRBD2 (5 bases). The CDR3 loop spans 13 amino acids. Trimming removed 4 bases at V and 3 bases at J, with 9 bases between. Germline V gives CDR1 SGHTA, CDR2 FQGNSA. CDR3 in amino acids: CASSSRLKETQYF. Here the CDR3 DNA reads TGTGCCAGCAGCTCCCGACTAAAAGAGACCCAGTACTTC.

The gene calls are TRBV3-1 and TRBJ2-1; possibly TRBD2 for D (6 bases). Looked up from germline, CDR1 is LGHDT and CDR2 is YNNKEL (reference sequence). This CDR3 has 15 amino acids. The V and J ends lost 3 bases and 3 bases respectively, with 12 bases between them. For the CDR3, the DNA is TGTGCCAGCAGCCAGGGGCGGGATTTCTACAATGAGCAGTTCTTC. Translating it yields CASSQGRDFYNEQFF.

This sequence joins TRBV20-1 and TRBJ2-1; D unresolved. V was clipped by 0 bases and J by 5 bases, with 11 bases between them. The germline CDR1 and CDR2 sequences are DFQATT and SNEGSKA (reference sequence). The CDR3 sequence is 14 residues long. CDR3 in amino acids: CSARDQGLDNEQFF. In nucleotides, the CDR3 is TGCAGTGCTAGAGATCAAGGTCTCGACAATGAGCAGTTCTTC.

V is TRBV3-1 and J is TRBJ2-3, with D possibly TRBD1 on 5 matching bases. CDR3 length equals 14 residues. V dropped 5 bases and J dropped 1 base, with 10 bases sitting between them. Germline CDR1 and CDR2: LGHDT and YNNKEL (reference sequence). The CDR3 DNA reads TGTGCCAGCAGCGCCAGGGAAGGCACAGATACGCAGTATTTT. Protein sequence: CASSAREGTDTQYF.

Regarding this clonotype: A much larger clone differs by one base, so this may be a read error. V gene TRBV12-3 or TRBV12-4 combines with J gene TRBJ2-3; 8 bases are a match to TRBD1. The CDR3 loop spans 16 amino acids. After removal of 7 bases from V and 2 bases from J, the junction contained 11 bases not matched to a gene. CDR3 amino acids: CASTRQGRAITDTQYF. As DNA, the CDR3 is TGTGCCAGCACCCGACAGGGGAGAGCGATCACAGATACGCAGTATTTT.

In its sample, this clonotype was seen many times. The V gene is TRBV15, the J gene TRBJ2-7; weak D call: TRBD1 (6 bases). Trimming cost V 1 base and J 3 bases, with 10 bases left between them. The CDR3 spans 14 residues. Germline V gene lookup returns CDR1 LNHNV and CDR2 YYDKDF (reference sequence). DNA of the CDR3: TGTGCCACCAGCAGAGTTCGGGACAACTACGAGCAGTACTTC. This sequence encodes CATSRVRDNYEQYF.

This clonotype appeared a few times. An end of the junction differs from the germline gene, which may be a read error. DNA for the CDR3: TGTGTCAGCAGCTTCTACAAACAACACTACGAGCAGTACTTC. It yields the protein CVSSFYKQHYEQYF. V is TRBV7-2 and J is TRBJ2-7; D gene unclear. This CDR3 contains 14 residues. Per the germline V gene, CDR1 is SGHTA and CDR2 is FQGNSA.

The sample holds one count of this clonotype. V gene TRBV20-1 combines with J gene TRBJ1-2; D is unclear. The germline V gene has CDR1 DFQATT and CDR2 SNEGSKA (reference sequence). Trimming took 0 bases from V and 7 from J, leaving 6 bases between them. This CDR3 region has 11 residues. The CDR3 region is CSARENGGYTF. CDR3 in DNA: TGCAGTGCTAGAGAAAACGGTGGCTACACCTTC.

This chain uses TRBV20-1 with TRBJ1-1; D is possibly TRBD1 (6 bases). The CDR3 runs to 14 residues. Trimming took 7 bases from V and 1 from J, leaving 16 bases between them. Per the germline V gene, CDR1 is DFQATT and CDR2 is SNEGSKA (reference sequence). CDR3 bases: TGCAGTGTCAGAACAGGGACCTGGAACACTGAAGCTTTCTTT. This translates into CSVRTGTWNTEAFF.

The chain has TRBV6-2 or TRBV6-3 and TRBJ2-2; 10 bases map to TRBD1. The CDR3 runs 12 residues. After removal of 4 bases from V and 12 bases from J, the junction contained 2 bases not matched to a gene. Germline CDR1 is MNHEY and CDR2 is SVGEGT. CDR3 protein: CASSWDRGKLFF. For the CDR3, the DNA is TGTGCCAGCAGTTGGGACAGGGGCAAGCTGTTTTTT.

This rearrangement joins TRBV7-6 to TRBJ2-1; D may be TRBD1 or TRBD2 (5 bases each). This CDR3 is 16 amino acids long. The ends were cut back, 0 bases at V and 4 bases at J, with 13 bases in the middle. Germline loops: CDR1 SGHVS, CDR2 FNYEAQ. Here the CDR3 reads CASSLAVRGGYNEQFF. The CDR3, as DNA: TGTGCCAGCAGCTTAGCGGTGAGGGGTGGGTACAATGAGCAGTTCTTC.

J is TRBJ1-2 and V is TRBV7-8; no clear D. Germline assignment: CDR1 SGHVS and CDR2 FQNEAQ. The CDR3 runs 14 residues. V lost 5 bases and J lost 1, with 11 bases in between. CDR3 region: CASSPGGINYGYTF. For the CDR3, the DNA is TGTGCCAGCAGCCCCGGCGGGATTAACTATGGCTACACCTTC.

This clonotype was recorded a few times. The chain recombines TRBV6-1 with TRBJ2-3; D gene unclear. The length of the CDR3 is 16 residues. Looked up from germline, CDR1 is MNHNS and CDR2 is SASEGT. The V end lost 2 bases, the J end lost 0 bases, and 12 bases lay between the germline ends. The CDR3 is CASSESSSVSTDTQYF. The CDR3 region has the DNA TGTGCCAGCAGTGAAAGTAGCTCGGTTAGCACAGATACGCAGTATTTT.

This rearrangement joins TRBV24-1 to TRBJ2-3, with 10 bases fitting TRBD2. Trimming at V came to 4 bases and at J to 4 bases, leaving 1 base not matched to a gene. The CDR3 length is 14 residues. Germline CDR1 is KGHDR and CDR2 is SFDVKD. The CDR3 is CATSELAGPDTQYF. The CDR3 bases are TGTGCCACCAGTGAACTAGCGGGACCAGATACGCAGTATTTT.

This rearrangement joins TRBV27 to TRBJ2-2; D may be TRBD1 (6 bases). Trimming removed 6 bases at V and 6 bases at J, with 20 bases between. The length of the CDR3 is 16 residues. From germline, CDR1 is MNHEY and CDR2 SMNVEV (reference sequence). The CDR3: CASSITGTFGSGELFF. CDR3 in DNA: TGTGCCAGCAGCATAACAGGGACGTTCGGTTCCGGGGAGCTGTTTTTT.

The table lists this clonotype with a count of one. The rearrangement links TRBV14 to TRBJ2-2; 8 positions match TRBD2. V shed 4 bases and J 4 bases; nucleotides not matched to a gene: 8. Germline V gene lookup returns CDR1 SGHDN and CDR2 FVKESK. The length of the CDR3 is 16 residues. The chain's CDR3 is CASSLIAGSGTGELFF. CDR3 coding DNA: TGTGCCAGCAGCCTGATAGCGGGGTCGGGCACCGGGGAGCTGTTTTTT.

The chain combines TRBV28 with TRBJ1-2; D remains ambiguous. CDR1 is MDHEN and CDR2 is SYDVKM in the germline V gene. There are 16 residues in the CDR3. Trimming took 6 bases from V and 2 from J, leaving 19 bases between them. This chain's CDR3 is CASSIPTLTANYGYTF. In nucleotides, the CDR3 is TGTGCCAGCAGCATCCCAACTCTAACCGCAAACTATGGCTACACCTTC.

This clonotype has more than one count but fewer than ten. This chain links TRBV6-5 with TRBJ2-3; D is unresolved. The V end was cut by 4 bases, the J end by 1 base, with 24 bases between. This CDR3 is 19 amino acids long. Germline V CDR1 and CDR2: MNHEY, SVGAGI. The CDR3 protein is CASSCDLRETAVGTDTQYF. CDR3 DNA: TGTGCCAGCAGTTGCGACCTCCGAGAGACGGCCGTAGGCACAGATACGCAGTATTTT.

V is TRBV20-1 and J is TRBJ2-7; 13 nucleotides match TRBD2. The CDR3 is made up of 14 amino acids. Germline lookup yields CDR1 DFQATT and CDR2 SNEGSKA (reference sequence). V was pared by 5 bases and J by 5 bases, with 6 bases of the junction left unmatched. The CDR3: CSAWTSGSFNEQYF. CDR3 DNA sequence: TGCAGTGCTTGGACTAGCGGGAGTTTCAACGAGCAGTACTTC.